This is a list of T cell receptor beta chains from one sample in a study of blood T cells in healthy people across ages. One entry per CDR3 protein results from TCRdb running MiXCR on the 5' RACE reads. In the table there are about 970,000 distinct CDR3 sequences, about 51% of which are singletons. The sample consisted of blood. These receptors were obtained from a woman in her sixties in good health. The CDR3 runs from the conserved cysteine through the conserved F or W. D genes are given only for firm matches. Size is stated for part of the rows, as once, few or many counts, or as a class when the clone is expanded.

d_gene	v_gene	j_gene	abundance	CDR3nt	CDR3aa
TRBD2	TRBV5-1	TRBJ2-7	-	TGCGCCAGCAGCTTGGGGGCAAGCGGGAGACTCTACGAGCAGTACTTC	CASSLGASGRLYEQYF
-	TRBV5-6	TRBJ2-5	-	TGTGCCAGCAGCTTGGTAGACGTTCAAGAGACCCAGTACTTC	CASSLVDVQETQYF
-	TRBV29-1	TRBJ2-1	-	TGCAGCGTTGAAGGCCTGGACTCCTACAATGAGCAGTTCTTC	CSVEGLDSYNEQFF
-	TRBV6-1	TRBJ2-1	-	TGTGCCAGCCGGACCAAGTCCAACACTAATGAGCAGTTCTTC	CASRTKSNTNEQFF
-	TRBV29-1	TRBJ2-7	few	TGCAGCGTTATTAACTCCTACGAGCAGTACTTC	CSVINSYEQYF
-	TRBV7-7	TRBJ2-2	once	TGTGCCAGCAGCTTAGCGGCGGGGACACAGGCCGGGGAGCTGTTTTTT	CASSLAAGTQAGELFF
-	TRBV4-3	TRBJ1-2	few	TGCGCCAGCAGCCAAGGCCGAGGGGAAGGGGCTTATGGCTACACCTTC	CASSQGRGEGAYGYTF
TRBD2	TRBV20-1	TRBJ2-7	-	TGCAGTGCTAATAGCGGGAGGGCCGGCTACGAGCAGTACTTC	CSANSGRAGYEQYF
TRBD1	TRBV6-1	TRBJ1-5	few	TGTGCCAGCACAAGACAGGGAACCGGGTGGGGCAATCAGCCCCAGCATTTT	CASTRQGTGWGNQPQHF
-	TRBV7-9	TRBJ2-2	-	TGTGCCAGCATCCCGGGGATCACCGGGGAGCTGTTTTTT	CASIPGITGELFF
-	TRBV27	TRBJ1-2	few	TGTGCCAGCTTACCCGAGGGGTATCCGGGGCAGGCGACGATAGCTAACTATGGCTACACCTTC	CASLPEGYPGQATIANYGYTF
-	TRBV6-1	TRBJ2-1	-	TGTGCCAGCATGAGGCTTCGTCATGAGCAGTTCTTC	CASMRLRHEQFF
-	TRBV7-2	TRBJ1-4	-	TGTGCCAGCAGCGTAGGGCCTAATGAAAAACTGTTTTTT	CASSVGPNEKLFF
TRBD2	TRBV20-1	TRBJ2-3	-	TGCAGTGCTAGAGGGGGGATAGCGGGAGACCCAGATACGCAGTATTTT	CSARGGIAGDPDTQYF
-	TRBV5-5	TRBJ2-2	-	TGTGCCAGCAGCTTATCACTAGGGAACACCGGGGAGCTGTTTTTT	CASSLSLGNTGELFF
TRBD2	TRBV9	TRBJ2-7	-	TGTGCCAGCAGCGTGAGGGAGGGGCCCTACGAGCAGTACTTC	CASSVREGPYEQYF
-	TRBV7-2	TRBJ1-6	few	TGTGCCAGCAGCGCGGGGGGGGCCCGGAATTCACCCCTCCACTTT	CASSAGGARNSPLHF
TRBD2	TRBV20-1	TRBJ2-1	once	TGCAGTGCGAGTATGACTAGCGGGAGTGGTGAGCAGTTCTTC	CSASMTSGSGEQFF
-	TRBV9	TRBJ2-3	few	TGTGCCAGCAGCGTAGGTAGCGGCGCTAGCACAGATACGCAGTATTTT	CASSVGSGASTDTQYF
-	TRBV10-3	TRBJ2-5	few	TGTGCCATCAGTGATTGGGGTAGCGGCCAAGAGACCCAGTACTTC	CAISDWGSGQETQYF
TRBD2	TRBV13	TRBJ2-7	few	TGTGCCAGCAGCTTAGATAGTAGCGGGAGTGGTACCTACGAGCAGTACTTC	CASSLDSSGSGTYEQYF
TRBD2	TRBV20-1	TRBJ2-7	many	TGCAGTGCACCCCCCTCTAGCGGGGCCTACGAGCAGTACTTC	CSAPPSSGAYEQYF
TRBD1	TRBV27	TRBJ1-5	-	TGTGCCAGCAGTTTATCGGCAGGGGGCTACGATAGCAATCAGCCCCAGCATTTT	CASSLSAGGYDSNQPQHF
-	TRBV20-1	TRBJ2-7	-	TGCAGTGCTAGTTCTCTAACTGGGAACGAGCAGTACTTC	CSASSLTGNEQYF
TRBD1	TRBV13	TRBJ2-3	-	TGTGCCAGCAGCCCGGACAGGGTACCAGATACGCAGTATTTT	CASSPDRVPDTQYF
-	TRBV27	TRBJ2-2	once	TGTGCCAGCAGTTCGGGTCTGCGGACCGGGGAGCTGTTTTTT	CASSSGLRTGELFF
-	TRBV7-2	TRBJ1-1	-	TGTGCCAGCAGCTTAGACAGGGCCTTAAGCACTGAAGCTTTCTTT	CASSLDRALSTEAFF
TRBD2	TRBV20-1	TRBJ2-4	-	TGCAGTGCTAGAGACCCGGGACTAGCGGGAGGAGGGGCCAAAAACATTCAGTACTTC	CSARDPGLAGGGAKNIQYF
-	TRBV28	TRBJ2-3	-	TGTGCCAGCAGGCTATCTCAGGTCACCACAGATACGCAGTATTTT	CASRLSQVTTDTQYF